The table lists the clone carrying this TCR beta chain with many counts. Its cognate antigen is unknown. This sample was included in a study of T cells in Graves' hyperthyroidism and ophthalmopathy. Study-level background: Prior to any treatment, at the point of initial diagnosis, peripheral blood was collected.

It was around 11 ml of fresh peripheral blood that supplied the PBMCs. The CDR3 contains 11 residues. Germline CDR1 MDHEN, CDR2 SYDVKM. Trimming took 7 bases from V and 4 from J, leaving 7 bases between them. Regarding the study as a whole: Most clonotypes that expanded in the thyroid above 0.001 also showed up in blood.

What was amplified from RNA transcripts were TCR beta CDR3 regions. The TCR CDR3 was amplified in a first-round RT-PCR using the HTBI primer set. Using its own MiXCR run on the multiplex PCR reads, TCRdb lists one record per CDR3 protein. The data hold 550,000 to 650,000 distinct CDR3 sequences, with around 15% observed a single time. The chain joins TRBV28 to TRBJ2-5; the D is unclear. The specimen sequenced was blood. The TCR originated in a woman in her 40s with Graves' hyperthyroidism. The CDR3 loop reads CASTWGETQYF. The CDR3 DNA follows: TGTGCCAGCACCTGGGGAGAGACCCAGTACTTC.